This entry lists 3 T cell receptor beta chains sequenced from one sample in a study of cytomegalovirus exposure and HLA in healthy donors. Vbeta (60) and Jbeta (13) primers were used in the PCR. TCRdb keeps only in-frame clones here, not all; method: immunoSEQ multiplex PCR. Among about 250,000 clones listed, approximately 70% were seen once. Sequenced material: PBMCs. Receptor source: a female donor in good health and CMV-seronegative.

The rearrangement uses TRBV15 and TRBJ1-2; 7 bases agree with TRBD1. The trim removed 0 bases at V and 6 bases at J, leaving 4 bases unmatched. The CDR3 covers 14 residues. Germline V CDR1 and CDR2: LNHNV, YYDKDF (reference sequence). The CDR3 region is CATSRDLRGDGYTF. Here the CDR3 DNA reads TGTGCCACCAGCAGAGATCTCAGGGGGGATGGCTACACCTTC.

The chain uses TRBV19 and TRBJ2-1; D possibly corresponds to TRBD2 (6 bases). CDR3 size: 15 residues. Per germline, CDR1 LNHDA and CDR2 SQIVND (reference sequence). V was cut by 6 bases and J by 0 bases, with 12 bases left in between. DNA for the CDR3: TGTGCCAGTAGGCCGGGGGAGATCTCCTACAATGAGCAGTTCTTC. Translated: CASRPGEISYNEQFF.

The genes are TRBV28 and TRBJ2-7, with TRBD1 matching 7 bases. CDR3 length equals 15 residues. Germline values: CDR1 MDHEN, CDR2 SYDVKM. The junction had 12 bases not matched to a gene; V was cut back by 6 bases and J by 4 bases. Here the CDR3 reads CASSPPPTGLYEQYF. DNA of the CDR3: TGTGCCAGCAGCCCTCCACCGACAGGGTTGTACGAGCAGTACTTC.